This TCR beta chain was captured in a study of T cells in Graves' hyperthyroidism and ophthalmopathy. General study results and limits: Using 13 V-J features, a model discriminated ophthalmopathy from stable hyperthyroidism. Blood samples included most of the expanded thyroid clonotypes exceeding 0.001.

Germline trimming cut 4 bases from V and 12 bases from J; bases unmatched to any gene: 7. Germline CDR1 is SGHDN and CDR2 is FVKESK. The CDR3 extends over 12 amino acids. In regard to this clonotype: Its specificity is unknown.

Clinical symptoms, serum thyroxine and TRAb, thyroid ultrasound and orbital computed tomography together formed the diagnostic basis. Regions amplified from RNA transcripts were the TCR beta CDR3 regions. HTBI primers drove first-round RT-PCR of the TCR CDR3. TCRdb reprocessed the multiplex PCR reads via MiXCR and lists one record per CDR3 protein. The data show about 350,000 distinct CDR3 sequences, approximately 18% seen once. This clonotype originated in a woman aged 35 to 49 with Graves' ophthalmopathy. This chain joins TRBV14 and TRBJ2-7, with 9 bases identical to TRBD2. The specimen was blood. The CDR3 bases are TGTGCCAGCAGCCCCCTCGGACTAGCGACGTACTTC. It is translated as CASSPLGLATYF.